This passage covers 9 T cell receptor beta chains from one sample sequenced in a study of blood T cell repertoires in COVID-19. Using immunoSEQ multiplex PCR, the repertoire was profiled, and TCRdb retains in-frame clones only, with some absent. This repertoire shows 110,000 or so clones, about nine tenths found once; its top ten account for 7% to 9%. Sample: peripheral blood. The receptors shown here come from a human donor in a cohort sampled during active COVID-19.

The chain recombines TRBV19 with TRBJ2-7; 12 positions agree with TRBD2. After removal of 5 bases from V and 5 bases from J, the junction contained 7 bases not matched to a gene. This CDR3 has 15 amino acids. Looked up from germline, CDR1 is LNHDA and CDR2 is SQIVND (reference sequence). The CDR3 here is CASSELAGGRDEQYF. CDR3 nucleotide sequence: TGTGCCAGTAGTGAACTAGCGGGGGGAAGGGACGAGCAGTACTTC.

V and J are TRBV30 and TRBJ1-4; D might be TRBD1 (6 bases). Per germline, CDR1 GTSNPN and CDR2 SVGIG (reference sequence). The CDR3 loop spans 14 amino acids. Deletions cut 5 bases from V and 8 bases from J, with 18 bases between. The CDR3 reads CAWEVGGRGEKLFF. CDR3 nucleotide sequence: TGTGCCTGGGAGGTGGGGGGGCGAGGGGAAAAACTGTTTTTT.

The chain joins TRBV5-1 to TRBJ2-7; TRBD1 matches 7 bases. CDR3 size: 14 residues. The germline V gene has CDR1 SGHRS and CDR2 YFSETQ. V shed 2 bases, J shed 0 bases, and the junction held 2 bases outside the gene matches. In DNA, the CDR3 is TGCGCCAGCAGCTTCGGGACAGTCTCCTACGAGCAGTACTTC. Translating it yields CASSFGTVSYEQYF. The whole variable domain, filled in from reference TRBV5-1 and TRBJ2-7, reads KAGVTQTPRYLIKTRGQQVTLSCSPISGHRSVSWYQQTPGQGLQFLFEYFSETQRNKGNFPGRFSGRQFSNSRSEMNVSTLELGDSALYLCASSFGTVSYEQYFGPGTRLTVT.

V and J are TRBV24-1 and TRBJ2-3; TRBD2 matches 9 bases. There are 15 residues in the CDR3. Trimming cost V 6 bases and J 7 bases; bases outside gene matches: 10. In germline, CDR1 is KGHDR, CDR2 SFDVKD. CDR3 in amino acids: CATSNPGLAGNTQYF. As DNA, the CDR3 is TGTGCCACCAGTAACCCGGGACTAGCCGGAAATACGCAGTATTTT.

This chain joins TRBV6-6 and TRBJ1-5; 7 nucleotides match TRBD1. The V gene's germline CDR1 is MNHNY and CDR2 SVGAGI (reference sequence). V dropped 2 bases and J dropped 7; count of bases not matched to a gene: 8. This CDR3 comprises 15 residues. CDR3 nucleotide sequence: TGTGCCAGCAGTTACCAACAGGGGCCCCTCCAGCCCCAGCATTTT. As protein: CASSYQQGPLQPQHF.

The J gene is TRBJ1-4, the V gene TRBV6-6; 7 bases align to TRBD1. CDR3 length: 16 residues. V dropped 4 bases and J dropped 4; count of bases not matched to a gene: 9. Per germline, CDR1 MNHNY and CDR2 SVGAGI (reference sequence). The CDR3 DNA sequence: TGTGCCAGCAGTTTCCTTCAGGGGGTTGATAATGAAAAACTGTTTTTT. Translated: CASSFLQGVDNEKLFF.

The chain is built from TRBV9 and TRBJ2-1, with D hard to call. Germline lookup yields CDR1 SGDLS and CDR2 YYNGEE. The CDR3 covers 17 residues. V was clipped by 5 bases and J by 0 bases, with 18 bases between them. CDR3 DNA: TGTGCCAGCAGTCCCCTGGGCAGCCAACTCTCCTACAATGAGCAGTTCTTC. Protein sequence: CASSPLGSQLSYNEQFF.

J is TRBJ2-1 and V is TRBV5-1, with D possibly being TRBD2 (6 bases). CDR1 and CDR2 (germline): SGHRS, YFSETQ. The V and J ends lost 4 bases and 8 bases respectively, with 19 bases between them. The CDR3 runs 15 residues. This CDR3 reads CASSPGLLRTDEQFF. CDR3 bases: TGCGCCAGCAGCCCGGGACTGTTGAGGACCGATGAGCAGTTCTTC.

The V call is TRBV5-6, the J call TRBJ1-6; possibly TRBD1 for D (5 bases). CDR1 and CDR2 from the germline V gene are SGHDT and YYEEEE. Trimming shortened V by 0 bases and J by 3 bases, and 10 bases separated the two germline ends. The CDR3 length is 16 residues. CDR3 region: CASSLEQEGYNSPLHF. CDR3 sequence (DNA): TGTGCCAGCAGCTTGGAACAGGAGGGCTATAATTCACCCCTCCACTTT.